Following are 12 T cell receptor beta chains from one sample sequenced in a study of control samples from healthy donors and cancer patients. Assay used: immunoSEQ multiplex PCR; TCRdb lists only in-frame clones, some missing. Counted here are some 410,000 clones, around nine tenths occurring once; the ten biggest clones make up approximately 6.3%. Specimen: PBMCs. Receptors were obtained from a man aged 35 to 55 with head and neck cancer.

The CDR3 region has the DNA TGTGCCAGCAGCCAAGATCCCCCTAGCGGAGGCACAGATACGCAGTATTTT. Encoded protein: CASSQDPPSGGTDTQYF. The chain is built from TRBV4-2 and TRBJ2-3; 7 nucleotides line up with TRBD2. CDR3 length equals 17 residues. Germline V gene lookup returns CDR1 LGHNA and CDR2 YNFKEQ. Unmatched junction bases numbered 7, after V lost 0 bases and J lost 1 base.

The gene calls are TRBV10-3 and TRBJ2-3; tentatively, D is TRBD2 (6 bases). Germline V gene sequence: CDR1 ENHRY, CDR2 SYGVKD. Trimming removed 8 bases at V and 6 bases at J, with 24 bases between. The length of the CDR3 is 16 residues. CDR3 nucleotides: TGTGCCATCTCCACTCGCGGGCGGGCTGGGGGGGATACGCAGTATTTT. This codes for CAISTRGRAGGDTQYF.

The V and J genes are TRBV5-4 and TRBJ2-1; no clear D. Trimming took off 4 bases at V and 5 bases at J, with 13 bases between the two ends. Germline V gives CDR1 SGHNT, CDR2 YYREEE (reference sequence). The length of the CDR3 is 14 residues. The CDR3: CASSMRLGDNEQFF. The CDR3 DNA is TGTGCCAGCAGCATGCGATTGGGTGACAATGAGCAGTTCTTC.

The J gene is TRBJ2-1, the V gene TRBV4-3; D gene unclear. CDR1 is LGHNA and CDR2 is YSLEER in the germline V gene. V lost 1 base and J lost 2, with 9 bases in between. The CDR3 loop spans 15 amino acids. CDR3 protein: CASSQVLSAYNEQFF. As DNA, the CDR3 is TGCGCCAGCAGCCAAGTCCTCTCGGCCTACAATGAGCAGTTCTTC.

This chain links TRBV28 with TRBJ1-6, with D perhaps TRBD1 (5 bases). There are 16 residues in the CDR3. The germline gives CDR1 MDHEN, CDR2 SYDVKM. Trimming stripped 3 bases from V and 0 bases from J, with 9 bases between. The DNA of the CDR3 is TGTGCCAGCAGTTTGGGGGGACCCTCCTATAATTCACCCCTCCACTTT. It encodes CASSLGGPSYNSPLHF.

The chain has TRBV29-1 and TRBJ2-7; D ambiguous. There are 13 residues in the CDR3. The germline V and J ends were trimmed by 1 base and 3 bases, with 10 bases remaining between them. From germline, CDR1 is SQVTM and CDR2 ANQGSEA. Written as DNA, the CDR3 is TGCAGCGTTGAAGCTGGTCAGAACTACGAGCAGTACTTC. As protein: CSVEAGQNYEQYF.

This chain uses TRBV5-6 with TRBJ1-1; perhaps TRBD1 as D (5 bases). The germline gives CDR1 SGHDT, CDR2 YYEEEE. V was pared by 1 base and J by 7 bases, with 8 bases between. The CDR3 runs to 12 residues. The CDR3 DNA reads as TGTGCCAGCAGCTTGTTAAGGGGTGAAGCTTTCTTT. Translation gives CASSLLRGEAFF.

The chain is built from TRBV6-5 and TRBJ1-1, with 7 bases fitting TRBD1. Germline V lookup: CDR1 MNHEY, CDR2 SVGAGI. The CDR3 runs to 14 residues. V was clipped by 6 bases and J by 2 bases; unmatched bases: 6. In nucleotides, the CDR3 is TGTGCCAGCAGACTAAACAGGGGAAACACTGAAGCTTTCTTT. This gives the protein CASRLNRGNTEAFF.

V is TRBV30 and J is TRBJ1-6, with 9 bases that match TRBD1. The CDR3 contains 18 residues. V trimming: 4 bases; J trimming: 6 bases; junction bases outside the gene matches: 16. The V gene's germline CDR1 is GTSNPN and CDR2 SVGIG (reference sequence). CDR3 DNA sequence: TGTGCCTGGAACCGGGCCTCAAACAGGGGGCGCCTTAATTCACCCCTCCACTTT. Translating gives CAWNRASNRGRLNSPLHF.

The chain employs TRBV11-2 and TRBJ2-7; 7 nucleotides line up with TRBD1. The V segment lost 5 bases and the J segment 7 bases; nucleotides outside the gene matches: 11. The CDR3 has 14 amino acids. The germline V gene has CDR1 SGHAT and CDR2 FQNNGV. CDR3 nucleotide sequence: TGTGCCAGCAGCCAGCCGAGACAGGGCCAGGAGCAGTACTTC. Residues: CASSQPRQGQEQYF. The full variable domain, in which reference TRBV11-2 and TRBJ2-7 provide the parts outside the CDR3, is EAGVAQSPRYKIIEKRQSVAFWCNPISGHATLYWYQQILGQGPKLLIQFQNNGVVDDSQLPKDRFSAERLKGVDSTLKIQPAKLEDSAVYLCASSQPRQGQEQYFGPGTRLTVT.

The chain has TRBV11-1 and TRBJ2-7; TRBD1 matches at 11 bases. V shed 5 bases and J 5 bases; nucleotides not matched to a gene: 8. The germline V gene has CDR1 SGHAT and CDR2 FQDESV (reference sequence). CDR3 length: 15 amino acids. The CDR3 loop is CASSATGDRGDEQYF. CDR3 in DNA: TGTGCCAGCAGCGCCACGGGGGACAGGGGGGACGAGCAGTACTTC.

The CDR3 DNA reads as TGTGCCAGCAGCCGGATGGACTTGACTAGCCCCCCAGATACGCAGTATTTT. Translating it yields CASSRMDLTSPPDTQYF. The rearrangement links TRBV4-2 to TRBJ2-3; TRBD2 matches at 7 bases. Per germline, CDR1 LGHNA and CDR2 YNFKEQ. CDR3 length: 17 residues. Trimming removed 4 bases from V and 4 bases from J; junction bases left unmatched: 14.